These 28 T cell receptor beta chains were sequenced from one sample in a study of cytomegalovirus exposure and HLA in healthy donors. The PCR had 60 Vbeta and 13 Jbeta primers. Assay used: immunoSEQ multiplex PCR; TCRdb lists only in-frame clones, some missing. The data hold about 120,000 clones, with approximately 80% observed a single time. The specimen was PBMCs. All receptors come from a middle-aged woman in good health and CMV-seropositive.

The rearrangement joins TRBV5-1 to TRBJ2-5; D ambiguous. CDR3 size: 15 residues. Germline values: CDR1 SGHRS, CDR2 YFSETQ. V was trimmed by 0 bases and J by 4 bases, leaving 13 bases between them. The CDR3 bases are TGCGCCAGCAGCTTGGTGCTAGGAGCGCGAGAGACCCAGTACTTC. The encoded protein is CASSLVLGARETQYF. The whole variable domain, remainder taken from reference TRBV5-1 and TRBJ2-5, is KAGVTQTPRYLIKTRGQQVTLSCSPISGHRSVSWYQQTPGQGLQFLFEYFSETQRNKGNFPGRFSGRQFSNSRSEMNVSTLELGDSALYLCASSLVLGARETQYFGPGTRLLVL.

The chain employs TRBV4-2 and TRBJ2-7; TRBD2 matches at 11 bases. The germline V gene has CDR1 LGHNA and CDR2 YNFKEQ. CDR3 length: 16 residues. V lost 1 base, J lost 6 bases, and 8 bases stayed unmatched. In DNA form, the CDR3 reads TGTGCCAGCAGCCAAGTTACGACTAGCGGGACGGCCGAGCAGTACTTC. Translation: CASSQVTTSGTAEQYF.

The rearrangement uses TRBV12-5 and TRBJ2-7; possible D gene TRBD2, 7 bases. The CDR3 loop spans 18 amino acids. The germline V and J ends were trimmed by 4 bases and 3 bases, with 25 bases remaining between them. Germline V gene sequence: CDR1 LGHNT, CDR2 FRNRAP. This chain's CDR3 is CASGSGGFDRDIGYEQYF. The CDR3 DNA reads as TGTGCTAGTGGTTCGGGGGGTTTTGACCGGGACATAGGCTACGAGCAGTACTTC.

This clone occurred a few times. The chain has TRBV18 and TRBJ2-5, with 8 bases that match TRBD2. V gave up 3 bases and J gave up 5 bases; unmatched junction bases: 5. Germline CDR1 KGHSH, CDR2 LQKENI. The CDR3 is 14 amino acids. The CDR3 DNA reads as TGTGCCAGCTCACCGTACGGCGGGAGGGAGACCCAGTACTTC. It translates to CASSPYGGRETQYF.

This chain connects TRBV29-1 to TRBJ2-7, with a weak D call TRBD2 (5 bases). Between the trimmed V and J ends, which lost 7 bases and 1 base, there was a span of 17 bases. This CDR3 is built from 14 residues. The germline gives CDR1 SQVTM, CDR2 ANQGSEA. CDR3 in DNA: TGCAGCGCCCAAAGCAGTCGGGGTTCCTACGAGCAGTACTTC. Encoded protein: CSAQSSRGSYEQYF.

This clone was picked up one time. CDR3 residues: CASSSPPRPGELFF. In nucleotides, the CDR3 is TGTGCCAGCAGCTCTCCGCCTAGACCCGGGGAGCTGTTTTTT. The chain is built from TRBV7-9 and TRBJ2-2; no clear D. The CDR3 is 14 residues long. V was pared by 4 bases and J by 6 bases, with 12 bases between. Germline CDR1 and CDR2: SEHNR and FQNEAQ (reference sequence).

This chain connects TRBV5-6 to TRBJ2-5; D gene unclear. The CDR3 has 11 residues. The germline V gene has CDR1 SGHDT and CDR2 YYEEEE. Trimming took off 2 bases at V and 4 bases at J, with 3 bases between the two ends. In DNA form, the CDR3 reads TGTGCCAGCAGCTTCGGAGAGACCCAGTACTTC. The encoded protein is CASSFGETQYF.

V and J are TRBV21-1 and TRBJ2-3; the table's D call, TRBD1, has no DNA check behind it. TRBV21-1 is tagged as a pseudogene. CDR3 length: 18 residues. CDR3 in amino acids: CASILSLRGPKTTDTQYF. CDR3 bases: TGTGCCAGCATATTATCCCTCAGGGGGCCGAAGACCACAGATACGCAGTATTTT.

The rearrangement links TRBV27 to TRBJ1-5; TRBD1 might be the D (6 bases). This CDR3 contains 18 residues. V lost 1 base and J 0 bases, leaving 16 bases between the germline ends. Germline CDR1 MNHEY, CDR2 SMNVEV (reference sequence). The CDR3 protein is CASSLFPIRQASNQPQHF. CDR3 nucleotides: TGTGCCAGCAGTTTATTTCCCATTCGACAGGCTAGCAATCAGCCCCAGCATTTT.

This chain links TRBV11-2 with TRBJ2-7, with TRBD2 matching 14 bases. This CDR3 is 16 amino acids long. The germline CDR1 and CDR2 sequences are SGHAT and FQNNGV. J was trimmed by 2 bases and V by 3 bases; bases with no gene match: 3. The CDR3 region has the DNA TGTGCCAGCAGCTTGGGACTAGCGGGAGAAGCCTACGAGCAGTACTTC. Residues: CASSLGLAGEAYEQYF.

This clone has a single count. The junction shows a germline mismatch at one end, possibly a read error. The V and J genes are TRBV5-4 and TRBJ2-7; 7 nucleotides line up with TRBD1. Germline V gene lookup returns CDR1 SGHNT and CDR2 YYREEE (reference sequence). CDR3 length equals 12 residues. The CDR3: CTSSLDRHEQYF. The CDR3 DNA sequence: TGTACCAGCAGCTTGGACAGGCACGAGCAGTACTTC.

The V call is TRBV5-4, the J call TRBJ2-7, with 13 bases lining up with TRBD2. Per the germline V gene, CDR1 is SGHNT and CDR2 is YYREEE (reference sequence). With 1 base clipped from V and 6 bases from J, the junction kept 7 bases outside the gene matches. The CDR3 consists of 16 residues. CDR3 coding DNA: TGTGCCAGCAGCTTGCAGACTAGCGGGAGGAGAAGCGAGCAGTACTTC. Its translation is CASSLQTSGRRSEQYF.

V and J are TRBV4-3 and TRBJ1-6, with TRBD1 as a possible D gene (6 bases). The CDR3 runs 14 residues. The germline V and J ends were trimmed by 4 bases and 5 bases, with 9 bases remaining between them. Germline lookup yields CDR1 LGHNA and CDR2 YSLEER. The CDR3 DNA is TGCGCCAGCAGCCGGACAGCCAATAATTCACCCCTCCACTTT. It translates to CASSRTANNSPLHF.

In this sample, this clone turned up once. This chain uses TRBV19 with TRBJ2-1, with D perhaps matching TRBD1 (6 bases). The CDR3 is 15 residues long. Trimming shortened V by 3 bases and J by 4 bases, and 13 bases separated the two germline ends. Germline loops: CDR1 LNHDA, CDR2 SQIVND (reference sequence). For the CDR3, the DNA is TGTGCCAGTAGTATCCAGGGGACGGCTTACAATGAGCAGTTCTTC. This gives the protein CASSIQGTAYNEQFF.

This clone was counted only a few times. The rearrangement links TRBV5-1 to TRBJ1-1; 9 bases match TRBD1. This CDR3 has 16 amino acids. V lost 3 bases, J lost 1 base, and 7 bases stayed unmatched. In germline, CDR1 is SGHRS, CDR2 YFSETQ. The CDR3 nucleotides are TGCGCCAGCAGCTGGGGACAGGGCAATGCGAACACTGAAGCTTTCTTT. It specifies CASSWGQGNANTEAFF. Combining the CDR3 with reference TRBV5-1 and TRBJ1-1 gives the whole variable domain KAGVTQTPRYLIKTRGQQVTLSCSPISGHRSVSWYQQTPGQGLQFLFEYFSETQRNKGNFPGRFSGRQFSNSRSEMNVSTLELGDSALYLCASSWGQGNANTEAFFGQGTRLTVV.

V gene TRBV4-1 combines with J gene TRBJ2-3; 9 bases align to TRBD2. CDR1 is MGHRA, CDR2 YSYEKL, per germline. J gave up 5 bases and V 6 bases, and 9 bases lay outside the gene matches. This CDR3 region has 15 residues. The CDR3 loop reads CASSLGAGGIDTQYF. Written as DNA, the CDR3 is TGCGCCAGCAGTCTCGGGGCGGGGGGGATAGATACGCAGTATTTT.

This chain uses TRBV5-6 with TRBJ2-2, with 11 bases identical to TRBD1. Germline loops: CDR1 SGHDT, CDR2 YYEEEE. The CDR3 contains 16 residues. J was trimmed by 3 bases and V by 2 bases; bases with no gene match: 3. The CDR3 loop reads CASSFWTGGDTGELFF. CDR3 in DNA: TGTGCCAGCAGCTTCTGGACAGGGGGCGACACCGGGGAGCTGTTTTTT.

V usage is TRBV5-4 and J usage is TRBJ2-1, with no clear D. Germline-derived CDR1 and CDR2 are SGHNT and YYREEE (reference sequence). CDR3 length equals 15 residues. V was clipped by 3 bases and J by 0 bases, with 10 bases between them. The chain's CDR3 is CASSSPFGSYNEQFF. CDR3 DNA sequence: TGTGCCAGCAGCTCCCCCTTCGGCTCCTACAATGAGCAGTTCTTC.

V usage is TRBV11-3 and J usage is TRBJ1-1, with D possibly matching TRBD1 (5 bases). Deletions cut 3 bases from V and 4 bases from J, with 9 bases between. This CDR3 contains 13 residues. Germline V gene sequence: CDR1 SGHNT, CDR2 YENEEA. CDR3 amino acids: CASSLGEGTEAFF. The CDR3 bases are TGTGCCAGCAGCTTGGGGGAGGGCACTGAAGCTTTCTTT.

V gene TRBV7-2 combines with J gene TRBJ2-5; D call uncertain. The V end lost 8 bases, the J end lost 2 bases, and 9 bases lay between the germline ends. CDR3 length equals 12 residues. Germline V lookup: CDR1 SGHTA, CDR2 FQGNSA. The CDR3 sequence is CASREAQETQYF. In nucleotides, the CDR3 is TGTGCCAGCCGAGAGGCACAAGAGACCCAGTACTTC.

This clone was picked up a small number of times. The J gene is TRBJ2-2, the V gene TRBV7-2; D not certain. Trimming took 0 bases from V and 4 from J, leaving 6 bases between them. Germline-derived CDR1 and CDR2 are SGHTA and FQGNSA. The CDR3 has 14 amino acids. The CDR3 nucleotides read TGTGCCAGCAGCTTAGCGACGGGCACCGGGGAGCTGTTTTTT. Its translation is CASSLATGTGELFF.

On this clone: Its ends do not fully match the called genes, so a read error is possible. The J gene is TRBJ2-1, the V gene TRBV7-7; 12 bases match TRBD2. The CDR3 is 20 amino acids. Germline values: CDR1 SSHAT, CDR2 FNYEAQ (reference sequence). CDR3 nucleotide sequence: TGTGCTAGCAGCTCGAGGGTTCTAGCGGGAGGGCGTAGGTCCTACAATGAGCAGTTCTTC. Translating gives CASSSRVLAGGRRSYNEQFF.

The V and J genes are TRBV29-1 and TRBJ1-1; D might be TRBD1 (6 bases). From germline, CDR1 is SQVTM and CDR2 ANQGSEA. This CDR3 region has 13 residues. V was shortened by 5 bases and J by 3 bases, with 13 bases between the two germline ends. The CDR3 bases are TGCAGCGTTCAACAGGGATGGGACACTGAAGCTTTCTTT. This codes for CSVQQGWDTEAFF.

This chain links TRBV9 with TRBJ2-1; TRBD2 matches 11 bases. Trimming removed 0 bases from V and 2 bases from J; junction bases left unmatched: 13. CDR1 SGDLS and CDR2 YYNGEE come from the germline V gene. This CDR3 has 20 amino acids. CDR3 sequence: CASSVGLAGNKPSTYNEQFF. The CDR3 DNA sequence: TGTGCCAGCAGCGTAGGACTAGCGGGAAATAAACCCTCCACCTACAATGAGCAGTTCTTC.

The sample holds one count of this clone. This sequence joins TRBV19 and TRBJ2-1; D might be TRBD1 (5 bases). Deletions cut 4 bases from V and 10 bases from J, with 11 bases between. CDR3 length equals 12 residues. Germline assignment: CDR1 LNHDA and CDR2 SQIVND (reference sequence). The CDR3 sequence is CASSRTRIEQFF. CDR3 DNA sequence: TGTGCCAGTAGTAGGACACGAATCGAGCAGTTCTTC.

The chain joins TRBV4-2 to TRBJ2-1; 11 nucleotides line up with TRBD2. The CDR3 runs to 17 residues. Trimming at V came to 7 bases and at J to 5 bases, leaving 13 bases not matched to a gene. The V gene's germline CDR1 is LGHNA and CDR2 YNFKEQ. The CDR3 DNA sequence: TGTGCCAGCACCTCCCAGGTGACTAGCGGGGTGAACAATGAGCAGTTCTTC. Encoded protein: CASTSQVTSGVNNEQFF.

The chain uses TRBV9 and TRBJ1-5, with TRBD1 as a possible D gene (5 bases). The V gene lost 2 bases and the J gene lost 6 bases, with 9 bases spanning the gap. From germline, CDR1 is SGDLS and CDR2 YYNGEE. The CDR3 is 13 residues long. The CDR3 loop reads CASSVGGVQPQHF. DNA of the CDR3: TGTGCCAGCAGCGTGGGAGGGGTTCAGCCCCAGCATTTT.

CDR3: CASSWDRSISYNSPLHF. In DNA form, the CDR3 reads TGTGCCAGTAGTTGGGACAGGTCCATCTCCTATAATTCACCCCTCCACTTT. This chain links TRBV19 with TRBJ1-6, with 8 bases lining up with TRBD1. CDR1 is LNHDA and CDR2 is SQIVND in the germline V gene (reference sequence). V lost 5 bases, J lost 0 bases, and 6 bases stayed unmatched. This CDR3 comprises 17 residues.